Here is one T cell receptor (beta chain) with its context. This clonotype occurred many times. The target of this receptor is not known. Base qualities are missing; no much larger clone stands one base away. This sample stems from a study of spatial heterogeneity in lung cancer (dated by TCRdb to between 2018 and 2021). As for the study more broadly: Beta-chain transcripts were consistently detected in greater numbers than alpha-chain transcripts, which likely reflected higher beta-chain transcript abundance. In the raw uncorrected reads, each unique combination of TCR and UMI appeared more than ten times on average. In non-small cell lung cancer, the study quantitatively compared TCR alpha and beta repertoires across several tumor regions, matched nontumor lung, and blood. Nonsynonymous mutation counts, determined by whole-exome sequencing of tumor tissue, were related to features of the TCR repertoire. Both alpha and beta chains were TCR-sequenced in approximately 220 tumor regions, under 85 matched nontumor lung samples and around 54 PBMC samples obtained at surgery. The study at large found these results: Ubiquitous expanded tumor TCRs were found in blood more often at tumor resection than at routine follow-up. Confirming at a functional level the hypothesis that regional TCRs recognize regional mutations was considered to require additional single-cell paired TCR alpha and beta sequencing.

In the paper's terms, the time point label means: sample taken at primary tumor resection. For TCR sequencing, whole RNA was extracted from tumor and nontumor lung tissue, or from cryopreserved PBMC samples, and no cell sorting was done. Donors were around 69 patients with early-stage, untreated non-small cell lung cancer from the lung TRACERx cohort. Patients were selected for TCR sequencing only if sufficient RNA was available from at least two tumor regions. From a lookup of the germline V gene, CDR1 and CDR2 are MNHEY and SVGEGT. Cut back by 0 bases and 0 bases, the V and J ends lie 21 bases apart. The CDR3 sequence holds 20 residues, the cysteine and phenylalanine included. Just CDR3 DNA is preserved here, 60 bases in frame from base 1. Library preparation used 5' RACE. TCRdb records NextSeq 500 as the sequencer. To allow correction of PCR and sequencing errors, the TCR library protocol tagged every TCR cDNA molecule with a unique molecular identifier. The source study handled its data this way. TCR identification, UMI-based error correction and CDR3 extraction were all carried out with Decombinator tools. TCRs above a frequency of 2 per 1,000, corresponding to the top 1% of the tumor frequency distribution, were defined as expanded. Renyi diversity was calculated using the R vegan package after each repertoire was subsampled 100 times to 5,000 TCRs. To build CDR3 similarity networks, amino acid triplet string-kernel similarity was used, and CDR3s were connected when their pairwise similarity was above 0.82. Clones were called with MiXCR by TCRdb after fastp trimmed the public reads at Q25, and only in-frame beta chains were retained. One record per CDR3 amino acid sequence lists the most common genes and DNA. None of the V and J calls come from the authors' own analysis; TCRdb made them. The sample has about 17,000 distinct CDR3 sequences on record, 20% to 25% of them singletons. Over 15% of the sample rests with the top ten.

The rearranged segments are TRBV6-2 or TRBV6-3 and TRBJ2-1; the D segment may tentatively be TRBD1 or TRBD2, each giving 5 matched bases. This specimen consisted of PBMCs, obtained at surgery. This sequence originates from a female donor with early-stage non-small cell lung cancer. At the DNA level, the sequence is TGTGCCAGCAGTTACTCGACTGGGACCGCAGGTTATCGCTCCTACAATGAGCAGTTCTTC. Its product reads: CASSYSTGTAGYRSYNEQFF.